What follows are 8 T cell receptor beta chains derived from one specimen sequenced in a study of CD8 T cells in ankylosing spondylitis. Their specific antigens are unknown. Study-level findings and limits: Made up of fewer than 10 highly homologous variants, a TCR beta motif appeared characteristic of ankylosing spondylitis blood.

TCRdb reprocessed the 5' RACE reads with MiXCR, giving one entry per CDR3 protein. The sample lists under 850,000 distinct CDR3 sequences, under 20% occurring once. The sequenced sample consisted of blood, either unsorted or a sorted T cell fraction (not recorded which). The receptors originated from a male donor with ankylosing spondylitis.

This chain joins TRBV4-1 and TRBJ1-1; no definite D call. Trimming left V 4 bases short and J 1 base short, with 10 bases between. Germline lookup yields CDR1 MGHRA and CDR2 YSYEKL. The length of the CDR3 is 14 residues. In nucleotides, the CDR3 is TGCGCCAGCAGCCCATTTGGGGAGAACACTGAAGCTTTCTTT. It is translated as CASSPFGENTEAFF.

There are a few counts of this clonotype. This chain uses TRBV20-1 with TRBJ2-5; possible D gene TRBD1, 5 bases. The germline V and J ends were trimmed by 3 bases and 5 bases, with 19 bases remaining between them. Germline CDR1 DFQATT, CDR2 SNEGSKA (reference sequence). The CDR3 is 15 amino acids. CDR3 nucleotides: TGCAGTGCTAGCCCCAGGGAAATGTATCGGGAGACCCAGTACTTC. This encodes CSASPREMYRETQYF.

This clonotype was counted a few times. This rearrangement joins TRBV27 to TRBJ2-5; TRBD2 agrees at 7 bases. CDR1 and CDR2 from the germline V gene are MNHEY and SMNVEV (reference sequence). There are 14 residues in the CDR3. The junction had 1 base not matched to a gene; V was cut back by 0 bases and J by 3 bases. CDR3 in DNA: TGTGCCAGCAGTTTATCTCGGGAGGAAGAGACCCAGTACTTC. Its protein product is CASSLSREEETQYF.

This clonotype was observed a handful of times. V usage is TRBV5-1 and J usage is TRBJ2-7; D is uncertain. V lost 4 bases to trimming and J lost 1 base, with 9 bases between them. The CDR3 has 13 residues. The germline V gene encodes CDR1 SGHRS and CDR2 YFSETQ. The CDR3 loop is CASSRVSSYEQYF. Written as DNA, the CDR3 is TGCGCCAGCAGCAGGGTTAGTTCCTACGAGCAGTACTTC.

This clonotype showed up just a few times. The chain recombines TRBV18 with TRBJ2-1; a possible D gene is TRBD2 (6 bases). This CDR3 is built from 15 residues. CDR1 and CDR2 (germline): KGHSH, LQKENI. With 2 bases removed from V and 5 bases from J, the gap between germline ends came to 13 bases. The CDR3 region is CASSPIGLANNEQFF. The DNA of the CDR3 is TGTGCCAGCTCACCAATCGGGCTAGCGAACAATGAGCAGTTCTTC.

V is TRBV10-3 and J is TRBJ2-5, with 10 bases lining up with TRBD2. V lost 2 bases and J lost 2; bases outside the gene matches: 5. Germline loops: CDR1 ENHRY, CDR2 SYGVKD. The CDR3 has 16 amino acids. The CDR3 coding sequence is TGTGCCATCAGTGAGGGATTAGCGGGAGGACAAGAGACCCAGTACTTC. Its translation is CAISEGLAGGQETQYF.

The V and J genes are TRBV12-3 or TRBV12-4 and TRBJ2-3, with 8 positions matching TRBD2. With 4 bases clipped from V and 6 bases from J, the junction kept 15 bases outside the gene matches. This CDR3 is 17 amino acids long. CDR3 DNA sequence: TGTGCCAGCAGTTCGGCCCTTCCGGGAGGGTCCGTGGATACGCAGTATTTT. The encoded protein is CASSSALPGGSVDTQYF.

The chain recombines TRBV12-3 or TRBV12-4 with TRBJ2-1; perhaps D is TRBD1 or TRBD2 (6 bases each). The CDR3 extends over 15 amino acids. V lost 7 bases, J lost 4 bases, and 17 bases lay in between. CDR3: CASTTEGGAYNEQFF. CDR3 sequence (DNA): TGTGCCAGCACCACTGAGGGGGGAGCTTACAATGAGCAGTTCTTC.